The 21 T cell receptor beta chains below all came from one sample that was sequenced in a study of chemoradiotherapy in HPV16-positive cancers. Assay: immunoSEQ multiplex PCR; the TCRdb copy retains only in-frame clones and omits some. The sample lists about 7,900 clones, 75% seen once, with about 8.5% in the top ten. Sample collection was performed from a patient who underwent chemoradiotherapy. The origin of the receptors is a human donor with HPV-associated anogenital cancer.

The rearrangement joins TRBV19 to TRBJ2-3; maybe TRBD1 (6 bases). Trimming stripped 5 bases from V and 4 bases from J, with 16 bases between. Germline-derived CDR1 and CDR2 are LNHDA and SQIVND (reference sequence). CDR3 length equals 15 residues. Here the CDR3 DNA reads TGTGCCAGTAGTTCACCCAGGGGTCTGGCAGATACGCAGTATTTT. Translated, it gives CASSSPRGLADTQYF. The full variable domain, completed using reference TRBV19 and TRBJ2-3, is DGGITQSPKYLFRKEGQNVTLSCEQNLNHDAMYWYRQDPGQGLRLIYYSQIVNDFQKGDIAEGYSVSREKKESFPLTVTSAQKNPTAFYLCASSSPRGLADTQYFGPGTRLTVL.

The genes are TRBV19 and TRBJ2-7; the match to TRBD1 covers 11 bases. The CDR3 length is 13 residues. V dropped 6 bases and J dropped 7; count of bases not matched to a gene: 5. The germline V gene encodes CDR1 LNHDA and CDR2 SQIVND (reference sequence). The CDR3 sequence is CASSGQGANEQYF. In DNA, the CDR3 is TGTGCCAGTAGCGGACAGGGGGCGAATGAGCAGTACTTC.

This clone has only a few counts. The rearrangement uses TRBV11-2 and TRBJ2-3, with 7 nucleotides matching TRBD2. V was clipped by 7 bases and J by 3 bases; unmatched bases: 10. CDR1 and CDR2 from the germline V gene are SGHAT and FQNNGV. The CDR3 sequence is 15 residues long. The CDR3 sequence is CASTPGAGDTDTQYF. CDR3 DNA sequence: TGTGCCAGCACCCCCGGGGCGGGAGATACAGATACGCAGTATTTT.

The chain uses TRBV7-8 and TRBJ2-1; D unresolved. Germline V CDR1 and CDR2: SGHVS, FQNEAQ. The V end was cut by 5 bases, the J end by 5 bases, with 10 bases between. The length of the CDR3 is 13 residues. CDR3 region: CASSLNTNNEQFF. In DNA, the CDR3 is TGTGCCAGCAGCCTTAACACCAACAATGAGCAGTTCTTC.

This clone is classed as medium-sized (0.01 to 0.1%). The chain carries TRBV6-4 and TRBJ2-3, with D maybe TRBD2 (5 bases). The CDR3 contains 14 residues. Germline CDR1 reads MRHNA; CDR2 reads SNTAGT. With 6 bases removed from V and 3 bases from J, the gap between germline ends came to 13 bases. In nucleotides, the CDR3 is TGTGCCAGCAGCACTACTGGCGGGACAGATACGCAGTATTTT. As protein: CASSTTGGTDTQYF.

This chain joins TRBV28 and TRBJ2-5; unclear D gene. From germline, CDR1 is MDHEN and CDR2 SYDVKM. This CDR3 region has 12 residues. V lost 2 bases to trimming and J lost 2 bases, with 3 bases between them. CDR3 DNA sequence: TGTGCCAGCAGTTTAGTTCAAGAGACCCAGTACTTC. This encodes CASSLVQETQYF.

The CDR3 region has the DNA TGTGCCAGCAGCCTGATGGGACTAGCGGGGGTCTCAGATACGCAGTATTTT. This gives the protein CASSLMGLAGVSDTQYF. The rearrangement joins TRBV11-2 to TRBJ2-3; TRBD2 matches at 14 bases. CDR3 size: 17 residues. Germline values: CDR1 SGHAT, CDR2 FQNNGV. Trimming at V came to 5 bases and at J to 4 bases, leaving 8 bases not matched to a gene.

The chain carries TRBV7-9 and TRBJ2-1, with D perhaps TRBD2 (5 bases). The ends were cut back, 5 bases at V and 7 bases at J, with 15 bases in the middle. Germline values: CDR1 SEHNR, CDR2 FQNEAQ (reference sequence). The CDR3 loop spans 14 amino acids. The CDR3 is CASSPLGLANEQFF. The CDR3 DNA is TGTGCCAGCAGCCCTCTGGGCCTAGCTAATGAGCAGTTCTTC.

This chain uses TRBV7-6 with TRBJ2-1, with 13 bases that match TRBD2. CDR1 and CDR2 (germline): SGHVS, FNYEAQ. The CDR3 has 17 residues. The V and J ends lost 5 bases and 7 bases, in that order; junction bases with no gene match: 11. CDR3 nucleotide sequence: TGTGCCAGCAGCATACGGTCAGGACTAGCGGGAGATAATGAGCAGTTCTTC. This gives the protein CASSIRSGLAGDNEQFF.

The rearrangement uses TRBV2 and TRBJ1-2; D remains ambiguous. Trimming left V 2 bases short and J 8 bases short, with 21 bases between. The CDR3 is 16 amino acids. Germline V gene data show CDR1 as SNHLY and CDR2 as FYNNEI. CDR3 loop: CASSERTAVLSGGYTF. In DNA, the CDR3 is TGTGCCAGCAGTGAACGAACAGCGGTTCTCTCCGGAGGCTACACCTTC. Supplemented by reference TRBV2 and TRBJ1-2, the full variable domain reads EPEVTQTPSHQVTQMGQEVILRCVPISNHLYFYWYRQILGQKVEFLVSFYNNEISEKSEIFDDQFSVERPDGSNFTLKIRSTKLEDSAMYFCASSERTAVLSGGYTFGSGTRLTVV.

This chain links TRBV25-1 with TRBJ2-4, with D hard to call. CDR3 length: 15 residues. Germline V CDR1 and CDR2: MGHDK, SYGVNS. Trimming pared 6 bases from V and 0 bases from J, leaving 12 bases between. CDR3: CASSREMGAKNIQYF. The CDR3 DNA reads TGTGCCAGCAGCCGTGAGATGGGAGCCAAAAACATTCAGTACTTC.

This clone was found a few times. The chain carries TRBV18 and TRBJ1-5; D unclear. CDR3 length equals 12 residues. The ends were cut back, 3 bases at V and 5 bases at J, with 5 bases in the middle. CDR1 and CDR2 (germline): KGHSH, LQKENI. CDR3 sequence (DNA): TGTGCCAGCTCACCGTCGGATCAGCCCCAGCATTTT. It codes for CASSPSDQPQHF.

This sequence joins TRBV9 and TRBJ2-1; 9 nucleotides align to TRBD2. This CDR3 has 16 residues. Germline lookup yields CDR1 SGDLS and CDR2 YYNGEE. V shed 4 bases and J 8 bases; nucleotides not matched to a gene: 13. The CDR3: CASSLAGAVLSDEQFF. DNA for the CDR3: TGTGCCAGCAGCTTAGCGGGGGCCGTTCTTTCGGATGAGCAGTTCTTC.

V gene TRBV7-2 combines with J gene TRBJ2-5, with 10 bases lining up with TRBD2. Trimming cost V 1 base and J 13 bases; bases outside gene matches: 15. CDR3 length equals 16 residues. The germline V gene encodes CDR1 SGHTA and CDR2 FQGNSA. This chain's CDR3 is CASSLESSGGYTHRYF. In DNA, the CDR3 is TGTGCCAGCAGCTTAGAGTCTAGCGGGGGCTATACCCACCGGTACTTC.

V and J are TRBV6-5 and TRBJ1-2; D unresolved. V was cut by 6 bases and J by 2 bases, with 13 bases left in between. CDR3 length equals 14 residues. Germline CDR1 MNHEY, CDR2 SVGAGI. The CDR3 DNA reads TGTGCCAGCAGGTCCCCGGGCACAAACTATGGCTACACCTTC. Translated, it gives CASRSPGTNYGYTF.

The table lists this clone with a count of one. J is TRBJ2-1 and V is TRBV28; D remains ambiguous. The CDR3 covers 14 residues. V was pared by 2 bases and J by 8 bases, with 13 bases between. Germline CDR1 and CDR2: MDHEN and SYDVKM. CDR3 protein: CASSLPPRLHEQFF. CDR3 nucleotide sequence: TGTGCCAGCAGTTTACCCCCCCGCTTGCATGAGCAGTTCTTC.

The rearrangement links TRBV6-6 to TRBJ1-6; 9 positions agree with TRBD1. After removal of 8 bases from V and 9 bases from J, the junction contained 14 bases not matched to a gene. The germline gives CDR1 MNHNY, CDR2 SVGAGI (reference sequence). The CDR3 length is 16 residues. The chain's CDR3 is CASDDRGSGSVSPLHF. The CDR3 bases are TGTGCCAGCGACGACAGGGGGTCGGGGAGTGTTTCACCCCTCCACTTT.

The chain recombines TRBV7-2 with TRBJ2-5; D is perhaps TRBD2 (5 bases). Trimming stripped 4 bases from V and 0 bases from J, with 12 bases between. Germline V gives CDR1 SGHTA, CDR2 FQGNSA. This CDR3 has 15 residues. CDR3 nucleotides: TGTGCCAGCAGCTCAATCCGCGGGTACCAAGAGACCCAGTACTTC. Its protein product is CASSSIRGYQETQYF.

J is TRBJ2-4 and V is TRBV7-8; D uncertain. Trimming cost V 7 bases and J 2 bases, with 12 bases left between them. The germline gives CDR1 SGHVS, CDR2 FQNEAQ. The CDR3 spans 14 residues. CDR3 in DNA: TGTGCCAGCACCTCCGTACTGTCCAAAAACATTCAGTACTTC. Encoded protein: CASTSVLSKNIQYF.

This clone ranks as medium-sized. J is TRBJ1-1 and V is TRBV4-3; TRBD1 might be the D (6 bases). The ends were cut back, 4 bases at V and 6 bases at J, with 9 bases in the middle. The CDR3 runs 12 residues. The germline CDR1 and CDR2 sequences are LGHNA and YSLEER. CDR3 DNA: TGCGCCAGCAGCCGTCAGGGGTCTGAAGCTTTCTTT. Translation gives CASSRQGSEAFF.

The chain links TRBV7-2 to TRBJ2-1; D is possibly TRBD1 (6 bases). Germline V gene lookup returns CDR1 SGHTA and CDR2 FQGNSA. V was shortened by 5 bases and J by 7 bases, with 18 bases between the two germline ends. The CDR3 covers 15 residues. The CDR3 region is CASSPQGFYGNEQFF. In nucleotides, the CDR3 is TGTGCCAGCAGCCCACAGGGTTTTTATGGGAATGAGCAGTTCTTC.